The 3 T cell receptor beta chains listed next were all sequenced from one sample in a study of T cell changes during pregnancy in multiple sclerosis. TCRdb's table, derived via immunoSEQ multiplex PCR, lists solely in-frame clones and lacks some. The sample carries around 32,000 clones, 80% to 90% recorded once. The sample in question was CD8+ T cells from peripheral blood mononuclear cells, obtained in the third trimester of pregnancy. The origin of the receptors is a female donor with multiple sclerosis, enrolled in a pregnancy study.

The chain carries TRBV6-5 and TRBJ1-2, with no clear D. Trimming cost V 4 bases and J 2 bases, with 8 bases left between them. This CDR3 has 13 residues. CDR1 MNHEY and CDR2 SVGAGI come from the germline V gene. DNA of the CDR3: TGTGCCAGCAGTTTGACACGAAACTATGGCTACACCTTC. Its protein product is CASSLTRNYGYTF.

This clone showed up just a few times. The CDR3 DNA follows: TGTGCCAGCAGTGAAATGGCAGACGAGGGCACTGAAGCTTTCTTT. Translating it yields CASSEMADEGTEAFF. This chain links TRBV2 with TRBJ1-1; D uncertain. The length of the CDR3 is 15 residues. Germline CDR1 SNHLY, CDR2 FYNNEI. V lost 2 bases to trimming and J lost 4 bases, with 14 bases between them.

The chain couples TRBV14 to TRBJ2-5; no clear D. The V end lost 0 bases, the J end lost 7 bases, and 6 bases lay between the germline ends. The CDR3 covers 12 residues. Germline CDR1 is SGHDN and CDR2 is FVKESK. The CDR3 is CASSQDRRTQYF. The CDR3 DNA follows: TGTGCCAGCAGCCAAGACAGGCGGACCCAGTACTTC.